Listed below are T cell receptor beta chains from one sample, sequenced in a study of blood T cell repertoires in COVID-19. TCRdb's table, derived via immunoSEQ multiplex PCR, lists solely in-frame clones and lacks some. Here the sample spans some 190,000 clones, 76% being singletons. The sequencing sample was made of peripheral blood. These receptors were taken from a woman aged 50 to 65 with active or convalescent COVID-19. CDR3s include the opening cysteine and the closing phenylalanine or tryptophan. D genes are given only for firm matches. Clone size is shown for a subset of rows, as once, few, many or a class of expanded clone.

j_call clone_size d_call v_call cdr3_aa cdr3_nt
TRBJ1-6 few TRBD1 TRBV19 CASMGGQSSYNSPLHF TGTGCCAGTATGGGGGGACAGAGCTCCTATAATTCACCCCTCCACTTT
TRBJ1-3 once . TRBV7-9 CASSLARGSSGNTIYF TGTGCCAGCAGCTTAGCGAGGGGGAGCTCTGGAAACACCATATATTTT
TRBJ2-5 . . TRBV7-9 CASSFRVQETQYF TGTGCCAGCAGCTTCAGGGTCCAAGAGACCCAGTACTTC
TRBJ2-1 few . TRBV2 CASSETRISSYNEQFF TGTGCCAGCAGTGAAACACGTATAAGCTCCTACAATGAGCAGTTCTTC
TRBJ2-5 . . TRBV29-1 CSVGEETQYF TGCAGCGTTGGAGAAGAGACCCAGTACTTC
TRBJ1-1 . . TRBV27 CASSSGDTEAFF TGTGCCAGCAGTTCGGGGGACACTGAAGCTTTCTTT
TRBJ2-1 . . TRBV10-1 CASSDVSYNEQFF TGCGCCAGCAGTGACGTCTCCTACAATGAGCAGTTCTTC
TRBJ1-4 . . TRBV29-1 CSVTGNSQEKLFF TGCAGCGTTACCGGGAACTCACAGGAAAAACTGTTTTTT
TRBJ1-5 . TRBD1 TRBV24-1 CATSDPTGDHQPQHF TGTGCCACCAGTGATCCTACAGGGGATCATCAGCCCCAGCATTTT
TRBJ1-2 . . TRBV7-2 CASSLGAANNYGYTF TGTGCCAGCAGCTTAGGGGCCGCAAATAACTATGGCTACACCTTC
TRBJ2-1 once . TRBV7-3 CASSLNGGQRINEQFF TGTGCCAGCAGCTTAAACGGGGGTCAGAGGATCAATGAGCAGTTCTTC
TRBJ1-5 . TRBD1 TRBV19 CASSVDRGGNQPQHF TGTGCCAGTAGTGTGGACAGGGGAGGGAATCAGCCCCAGCATTTT
TRBJ1-2 . . TRBV25-1 CASSGWGHAKTNYGYTF TGTGCCAGCAGTGGATGGGGGCACGCTAAAACTAACTATGGCTACACCTTC
TRBJ1-2 few TRBD1 TRBV6-2/TRBV6-3 CASSGDRQSIYGYTF TGTGCCAGCAGTGGGGACAGACAGAGCATCTATGGCTACACCTTC
TRBJ1-6 . . TRBV4-3 CASSQETGSSYNSPLHF TGCGCCAGCAGCCAAGAGACAGGCAGCTCCTATAATTCACCCCTCCACTTT
TRBJ1-1 . . TRBV7-3 CASSPRRDTEAFF TGTGCCAGCAGCCCCAGGAGGGACACTGAAGCTTTCTTT
TRBJ2-4 . TRBD1 TRBV15 CATSRDRPGQGAKNIQYF TGTGCCACCAGCAGAGATCGCCCGGGACAGGGAGCCAAAAACATTCAGTACTTC
TRBJ1-4 . TRBD1 TRBV28 CASHGQAEKLFF TGTGCCAGCCACGGACAGGCTGAAAAACTGTTTTTT
TRBJ2-7 few . TRBV2 CASSYSSYEQYF TGTGCCAGCAGTTACAGTTCCTACGAGCAGTACTTC
TRBJ2-5 . TRBD2 TRBV9 CASSVAGGGAQYF TGTGCCAGCAGCGTTGCGGGGGGTGGGGCCCAGTACTTC
TRBJ1-1 . . TRBV7-8 CASSFFQGDTEAFF TGTGCCAGCAGCTTTTTTCAGGGTGACACTGAAGCTTTCTTT
TRBJ2-3 . TRBD2 TRBV5-1 CASHPRQRESGLRSDTQYF TGCGCCAGCCACCCTCGGCAGCGGGAGTCGGGGCTGAGATCAGATACGCAGTATTTT
TRBJ2-2 many . TRBV18 CASSREAEASGELFF TGTGCCAGCTCAAGGGAGGCAGAAGCGAGCGGGGAGCTGTTTTTT
TRBJ2-3 . TRBD1 TRBV6-6 CASSYPATGGADTQYF TGTGCCAGCAGTTATCCCGCGACAGGGGGCGCAGATACGCAGTATTTT
TRBJ1-1 once TRBD1 TRBV2 CASSADRVNTEAFF TGTGCCAGCAGCGCGGACAGGGTGAACACTGAAGCTTTCTTT